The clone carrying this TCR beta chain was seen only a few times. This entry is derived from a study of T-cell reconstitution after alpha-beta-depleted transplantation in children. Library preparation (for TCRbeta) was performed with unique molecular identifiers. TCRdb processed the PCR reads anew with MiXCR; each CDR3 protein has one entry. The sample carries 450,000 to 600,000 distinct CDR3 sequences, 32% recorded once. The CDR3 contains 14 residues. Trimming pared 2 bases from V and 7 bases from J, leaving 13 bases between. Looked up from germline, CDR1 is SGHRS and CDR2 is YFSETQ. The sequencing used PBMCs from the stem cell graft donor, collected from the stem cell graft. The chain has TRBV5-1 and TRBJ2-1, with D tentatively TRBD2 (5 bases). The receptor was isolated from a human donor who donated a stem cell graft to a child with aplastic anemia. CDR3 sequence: CASSLRGPGNEQFF. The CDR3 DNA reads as TGCGCCAGCAGCTTAAGAGGGCCGGGAAATGAGCAGTTCTTC.